This passage covers 9 T cell receptor beta chains from one sample sequenced in a study of T cell responses to AZD1222 COVID-19 vaccine. Only in-frame clones appear in the TCRdb table, and some are missing; sequencing was by immunoSEQ multiplex PCR. This sample carries over 110,000 clones, about 93% of them seen once, and the ten largest clones take 4.5% to 5.5%. Sequencing used peripheral blood, obtained on day 0 of AZD1222 vaccination. The receptors shown here come from an adult in good health.

This chain uses TRBV10-3 with TRBJ1-2; 8 bases are a match to TRBD1. This CDR3 comprises 12 residues. Trimming cost V 3 bases and J 14 bases; bases outside gene matches: 8. Germline loops: CDR1 ENHRY, CDR2 SYGVKD. The CDR3 DNA sequence: TGTGCCATCAGTGAACCTGACAGGGGAAAAACCTTC. This gives the protein CAISEPDRGKTF.

The DNA for the CDR3 is TGCGCCAGCAGCCAAGGCTGGGACGCCCCCCTATACGAGCAGTACTTC. Translation gives CASSQGWDAPLYEQYF. J is TRBJ2-7 and V is TRBV4-3; D might be TRBD1 or TRBD2, each matching 5 bases. The CDR3 consists of 16 residues. Trimming cost V 1 base and J 4 bases, with 17 bases left between them. Germline V gives CDR1 LGHNA, CDR2 YSLEER.

The chain combines TRBV20-1 with TRBJ1-2; TRBD1 might be the D (5 bases). V was shortened by 3 bases and J by 2 bases, with 10 bases between the two germline ends. The CDR3 has 13 residues. CDR1 DFQATT and CDR2 SNEGSKA come from the germline V gene (reference sequence). CDR3 DNA: TGCAGTGCTAGTTCCCAGGGAAACTATGGCTACACCTTC. This codes for CSASSQGNYGYTF.

CDR3 in amino acids: CASKVAGEKLFF. In nucleotides, the CDR3 is TGTGCCAGCAAGGTGGCGGGGGAAAAACTGTTTTTT. V is TRBV30 and J is TRBJ1-4; D gene unclear. CDR1 is GTSNPN, CDR2 SVGIG, per germline (reference sequence). Trimming left V 8 bases short and J 8 bases short, with 15 bases between. There are 12 residues in the CDR3.

This clone was picked up a small number of times. This chain joins TRBV5-1 and TRBJ1-6, with 10 bases matching TRBD1. The CDR3 loop spans 15 amino acids. Per germline, CDR1 SGHRS and CDR2 YFSETQ. J gave up 10 bases and V 4 bases, and 8 bases lay outside the gene matches. The chain's CDR3 is CASSRMDRGDSPLHF. CDR3 in DNA: TGCGCCAGCAGCCGGATGGACAGGGGGGACTCACCCCTCCACTTT.

This clone was observed a handful of times. At the DNA level, this CDR3 is encoded by other sequences in the same sample as well. In DNA form, the CDR3 reads TGTGCCAGCAGTTTTGGGGGCCTCCTCTCTGGGGCCAACGTCCTGACTTTC. It codes for CASSFGGLLSGANVLTF. The V gene is TRBV28, the J gene TRBJ2-6; possibly TRBD1 for D (6 bases). The CDR3 runs 17 residues. Germline-derived CDR1 and CDR2 are MDHEN and SYDVKM. The V end lost 3 bases, the J end lost 0 bases, and 12 bases lay between the germline ends.

CDR3 sequence: CASSARDGNTIYF. CDR3 nucleotide sequence: TGTGCCAGCAGCGCTCGGGACGGAAACACCATATATTTT. The chain has TRBV9 and TRBJ1-3, with a weak D call TRBD1 (5 bases). Germline V gene data show CDR1 as SGDLS and CDR2 as YYNGEE. The CDR3 is made up of 13 amino acids. V dropped 3 bases and J dropped 4 bases, with 8 bases sitting between them. The complete variable domain, with remaining parts taken from reference TRBV9 and TRBJ1-3, reads DSGVTQTPKHLITATGQRVTLRCSPRSGDLSVYWYQQSLDQGLQFLIQYYNGEERAKGNILERFSAQQFPDLHSELNLSSLELGDSALYFCASSARDGNTIYFGEGSWLTVV.

V is TRBV13 and J is TRBJ2-2; D is unresolved. In germline, CDR1 is PRHDT, CDR2 FYEKMQ (reference sequence). This CDR3 region has 11 residues. Trimming took 2 bases from V and 5 from J, leaving 0 bases between them. The CDR3 region has the DNA TGTGCCAGCAGCTTAACCGGGGAGCTGTTTTTT. Amino acids: CASSLTGELFF. The whole variable domain, remainder taken from reference TRBV13 and TRBJ2-2, is AAGVIQSPRHLIKEKRETATLKCYPIPRHDTVYWYQQGPGQDPQFLISFYEKMQSDKGSIPDRFSAQQFSDYHSELNMSSLELGDSALYFCASSLTGELFFGEGSRLTVL.

Concerning this clone itself: At one end the junction does not follow the germline gene, possibly because of a read error. The rearrangement uses TRBV6-5 and TRBJ1-1; possibly TRBD1 for D (6 bases). CDR1 is MNHEY, CDR2 SVGAGI, per germline. This CDR3 has 13 residues. The CDR3 DNA sequence: TGTGCCAGCAGGAATATCCGGGACATGCGGAGTCTCTTT. It codes for CASRNIRDMRSLF.